This record covers a single T cell receptor (beta chain). Per germline, CDR1 SNHLY and CDR2 FYNNEI. J lost 8 bases, V lost 7 bases, and 7 bases had no gene match. This CDR3 is built from 13 residues. The data are from a study of control samples from healthy donors and cancer patients. The data were produced by immunoSEQ multiplex PCR, yet TCRdb's version contains in-frame clones alone and is incomplete. The top ten hold around 1.9% of the sample, which has some 190,000 clones, approximately 90% seen once. The clonotype originates from a man aged 25 to 40 in good health. The rearrangement joins TRBV2 to TRBJ1-2; 10 nucleotides align to TRBD1. Sequenced input: blood. DNA of the CDR3: TGTGCCAGCAAGACAGGGGGCAGCGGGGGCTACACCTTC. Amino acids: CASKTGGSGGYTF.